This note documents a single T cell receptor beta chain sequence. The antigen is unknown. The junction departs from germline at one end; a sequencing error may be responsible. Patients showing uncontrolled infection, other autoimmune disease, pregnancy or lactation were ineligible. These data come from a study of T cells in Graves' hyperthyroidism and ophthalmopathy. Amplified TCR beta CDR3 regions came from RNA transcripts. When the TCR CDR3 underwent first-round RT-PCR, the HTBI primer set was used. TCRdb itself ran the multiplex PCR reads through MiXCR, one entry per CDR3 protein. The data contain approximately 640,000 distinct CDR3 sequences, about 45% of them singletons. Study results and caveats: From stable hyperthyroidism, ophthalmopathy was separated by a 13 V-J model. Peripheral blood also featured most of the thyroid clonotypes expanded above 0.001. It was a median 6.5 months before onset that the model predicted ophthalmopathy.

The CDR3 is made up of 19 amino acids. Germline values: CDR1 ENHRY, CDR2 SYGVKD. The TCR originated in an adult man with Graves' disease, either hyperthyroidism or ophthalmopathy (not recorded which). Sequencing was done on a sample of peripheral blood or thyroid tissue (not recorded which). The chain couples TRBV10-3 to TRBJ1-2, with D possibly TRBD1 on 5 matching bases. The CDR3 DNA reads TGTGCCGTCAGTGGCATTATGGGAAGGGACGGATCAACTGACTATGGCTACACCTTC. Amino acids: CAVSGIMGRDGSTDYGYTF.